One and the same sample provided the 25 T cell receptor beta chains below, sequenced in a study of beta chain features in type 1 diabetes. Isolated RNA was reverse transcribed in full, so expressed TCRB transcripts were sequenced. Some clones are missing from TCRdb's copy, which holds only in-frame ones; the method was immunoSEQ multiplex PCR. The table shows hundreds of thousands of clones, with 68% occurring only once. Sequencing was performed on naive CD4+ T cells from blood. Receptors originate from a young man in good health.

The chain joins TRBV20-1 to TRBJ2-7; no definite D call. The CDR3 contains 10 residues. In germline, CDR1 is DFQATT, CDR2 SNEGSKA (reference sequence). The V end lost 6 bases, the J end lost 4 bases, and 7 bases lay between the germline ends. CDR3 nucleotide sequence: TGCAGTGCCCTCAGTTACGAGCAGTACTTC. It translates to CSALSYEQYF.

The chain recombines TRBV5-1 with TRBJ1-2, with 7 bases identical to TRBD1. CDR1 is SGHRS, CDR2 YFSETQ, per germline. The CDR3 totals 14 residues. J was trimmed by 1 base and V by 4 bases; bases with no gene match: 4. Written as DNA, the CDR3 is TGCGCCAGCAGCGCCGACAGGGTTAACTATGGCTACACCTTC. It codes for CASSADRVNYGYTF.

The chain employs TRBV7-9 and TRBJ2-7; D might be TRBD2 (6 bases). This CDR3 spans 15 amino acids. Germline values: CDR1 SEHNR, CDR2 FQNEAQ (reference sequence). V was shortened by 2 bases and J by 2 bases, with 13 bases between the two germline ends. CDR3 nucleotide sequence: TGTGCCAGCAGCTTAAGGGACGGACTAACCTACGAGCAGTACTTC. This translates into CASSLRDGLTYEQYF.

This clone was observed a handful of times. This chain connects TRBV14 to TRBJ2-4; TRBD2 matches at 7 bases. The CDR3 is 11 amino acids. V was pared by 7 bases and J by 6 bases, with 0 bases of the junction left unmatched. CDR1 SGHDN and CDR2 FVKESK come from the germline V gene. This CDR3 reads CASKRGNIQYF. The CDR3 DNA reads TGTGCCAGCAAGCGGGGAAACATTCAGTACTTC. Using reference TRBV14 and TRBJ2-4 for the parts outside the CDR3, the full variable domain is EAGVTQFPSHSVIEKGQTVTLRCDPISGHDNLYWYRRVMGKEIKFLLHFVKESKQDESGMPNNRFLAERTGGTYSTLKVQPAELEDSGVYFCASKRGNIQYFGAGTRLSVL.

The CDR3 DNA reads as TGTGCCAGCACACCGAGGAACGGAGTGGGAGGAGAGACCCAGTACTTC. Its protein product is CASTPRNGVGGETQYF. The J gene is TRBJ2-5, the V gene TRBV2, with D possibly TRBD2 on 6 matching bases. V lost 7 bases and J lost 4, with 22 bases in between. This CDR3 is built from 16 residues. CDR1 and CDR2 from the germline V gene are SNHLY and FYNNEI.

V usage is TRBV7-9 and J usage is TRBJ2-3; 7 positions agree with TRBD1. CDR3 length equals 15 residues. CDR1 is SEHNR, CDR2 FQNEAQ, per germline (reference sequence). Unmatched junction bases numbered 4, after V lost 3 bases and J lost 1 base. Here the CDR3 DNA reads TGTGCCAGCAGCTTCCGACAGGGTGGCACAGATACGCAGTATTTT. Translated: CASSFRQGGTDTQYF.

The J gene is TRBJ2-3, the V gene TRBV19, with TRBD2 matching 10 bases. V lost 3 bases and J lost 14; bases outside the gene matches: 11. Germline assignment: CDR1 LNHDA and CDR2 SQIVND (reference sequence). This CDR3 has 14 residues. Here the CDR3 DNA reads TGTGCCAGTAGTATCGACGGGACTAGCGCGTCTCCGTATTTT. Its translation: CASSIDGTSASPYF.

The chain combines TRBV30 with TRBJ2-3, with 7 bases aligning to TRBD2. The CDR3 covers 13 residues. Trimming at V came to 2 bases and at J to 3 bases, leaving 2 bases not matched to a gene. Germline CDR1 is GTSNPN and CDR2 is SVGIG (reference sequence). The CDR3 loop reads CAWSNGRTDTQYF. The CDR3 DNA follows: TGTGCCTGGAGTAACGGGAGGACAGATACGCAGTATTTT. The full variable domain, rest sourced from reference TRBV30 and TRBJ2-3, is SQTIHQWPATLVQPVGSPLSLECTVEGTSNPNLYWYRQAAGRGLQLLFYSVGIGQISSEVPQNLSASRPQDRQFILSSKKLLLSDSGFYLCAWSNGRTDTQYFGPGTRLTVL.

The gene calls are TRBV27 and TRBJ1-6; possible D gene TRBD1, 5 bases. Germline lookup yields CDR1 MNHEY and CDR2 SMNVEV (reference sequence). The CDR3 sequence is 14 residues long. With 8 bases removed from V and 8 bases from J, the gap between germline ends came to 16 bases. CDR3 amino acids: CASGGARDDSPLHF. The DNA of the CDR3 is TGTGCCAGCGGAGGGGCACGGGATGATTCACCCCTCCACTTT.

The rearrangement joins TRBV18 to TRBJ2-7; D possibly uses TRBD1 or TRBD2 (5 bases each). There are 16 residues in the CDR3. Looked up from germline, CDR1 is KGHSH and CDR2 is LQKENI. Trimming removed 3 bases from V and 6 bases from J, with 21 bases in between. This CDR3 is CASSPTGPGVISEQYF. In nucleotides, the CDR3 is TGTGCCAGCTCACCCACGGGGCCAGGTGTAATTTCCGAGCAGTACTTC.

This chain links TRBV7-2 with TRBJ1-1; D remains ambiguous. CDR1 and CDR2 from the germline V gene are SGHTA and FQGNSA. Trimming stripped 4 bases from V and 8 bases from J, with 14 bases between. The CDR3 sequence is 13 residues long. CDR3 nucleotide sequence: TGTGCCAGCAGCTCCCGAGGGAGCTCCGAAGCTTTCTTT. Protein: CASSSRGSSEAFF. The whole variable domain, filled in from reference TRBV7-2 and TRBJ1-1, reads GAGVSQSPSNKVTEKGKDVELRCDPISGHTALYWYRQSLGQGLEFLIYFQGNSAPDKSGLPSDRFSAERTGGSVSTLTIQRTQQEDSAVYLCASSSRGSSEAFFGQGTRLTVV.

This clone has just a few counts. V gene TRBV30 combines with J gene TRBJ2-1; D is uncertain. The ends were cut back, 0 bases at V and 7 bases at J, with 7 bases in the middle. Germline V gives CDR1 GTSNPN, CDR2 SVGIG (reference sequence). The CDR3 loop spans 12 amino acids. CDR3 loop: CAWSVFFNEQFF. The CDR3 DNA reads as TGTGCCTGGAGTGTCTTTTTTAATGAGCAGTTCTTC.

The gene calls are TRBV29-1 and TRBJ2-5; TRBD1 agrees at 8 bases. Unmatched junction bases numbered 17, after V lost 6 bases and J lost 5 bases. The CDR3 covers 16 residues. Germline CDR1 is SQVTM and CDR2 is ANQGSEA. CDR3 loop: CSVVDRGPAPGETQYF. DNA for the CDR3: TGCAGCGTCGTCGACAGGGGACCTGCTCCAGGGGAGACCCAGTACTTC.

Only one count was recorded for this clone. The chain carries TRBV10-1 and TRBJ2-3; D gene uncertain. The CDR3 consists of 13 residues. Per the germline V gene, CDR1 is WNHNN and CDR2 is SYGVQD (reference sequence). The V gene lost 0 bases and the J gene lost 7 bases, with 8 bases spanning the gap. CDR3 sequence reads: CASSESTVHTQYF. DNA of the CDR3: TGCGCCAGCAGTGAGTCGACGGTACATACGCAGTATTTT.

This clone was observed a single time. V is TRBV2 and J is TRBJ2-5; 7 bases line up with TRBD2. V lost 5 bases, J lost 6 bases, and 12 bases stayed unmatched. CDR1 SNHLY and CDR2 FYNNEI come from the germline V gene. The CDR3 has 15 amino acids. CDR3 DNA sequence: TGTGCCAGCAGTAGACATGAGGGAGGGAGACAGACCCAGTACTTC. Amino acids: CASSRHEGGRQTQYF. Variable domain in full (rest from reference TRBV2 and TRBJ2-5): EPEVTQTPSHQVTQMGQEVILRCVPISNHLYFYWYRQILGQKVEFLVSFYNNEISEKSEIFDDQFSVERPDGSNFTLKIRSTKLEDSAMYFCASSRHEGGRQTQYFGPGTRLLVL.

The rearrangement joins TRBV30 to TRBJ1-6; D is undetermined. Germline CDR1 reads GTSNPN; CDR2 reads SVGIG (reference sequence). The CDR3 consists of 12 residues. V was cut by 8 bases and J by 10 bases, with 15 bases left in between. CDR3 bases: TGTGCCCGCCGTCCGGGAATCTCACCCCTCCACTTT. Translation: CARRPGISPLHF.

The CDR3 nucleotides are TGTGCCAGCAGTTTAATGGGTGCGGAGTTTGAGCAGTTCTTC. This sequence encodes CASSLMGAEFEQFF. The chain couples TRBV27 to TRBJ2-1; D gene unclear. The V and J ends lost 2 bases and 9 bases respectively, with 14 bases between them. This CDR3 has 14 residues. CDR1 MNHEY and CDR2 SMNVEV come from the germline V gene (reference sequence).

The rearrangement links TRBV30 to TRBJ1-1, with D unresolved. V lost 2 bases and J 5 bases, leaving 15 bases between the germline ends. Per the germline V gene, CDR1 is GTSNPN and CDR2 is SVGIG (reference sequence). The CDR3 contains 14 residues. CDR3 sequence: CAWSTRGRGTEAFF. The CDR3, as DNA: TGTGCCTGGAGTACCCGTGGGCGCGGGACTGAAGCTTTCTTT.

The chain is built from TRBV2 and TRBJ2-3; maybe TRBD2 (6 bases). V lost 6 bases and J lost 2, with 12 bases in between. The CDR3 has 14 residues. The germline V gene encodes CDR1 SNHLY and CDR2 FYNNEI. Written as DNA, the CDR3 is TGTGCCAGCAGACCCGGACTATCCACAGATACGCAGTATTTT. The encoded protein is CASRPGLSTDTQYF.

This rearrangement joins TRBV7-2 to TRBJ2-7; 8 nucleotides line up with TRBD1. From germline, CDR1 is SGHTA and CDR2 FQGNSA. The junction had 3 bases not matched to a gene; V was cut back by 5 bases and J by 0 bases. The CDR3 sequence is 14 residues long. The CDR3 nucleotides read TGTGCCAGCAGCGGCGGGACAGGCTCCTACGAGCAGTACTTC. Protein product: CASSGGTGSYEQYF.

The chain couples TRBV30 to TRBJ2-1, with 9 bases lining up with TRBD2. CDR1 is GTSNPN and CDR2 is SVGIG in the germline V gene (reference sequence). This CDR3 is built from 13 residues. J was trimmed by 10 bases and V by 1 base; bases with no gene match: 5. CDR3 residues: CAWSASSGNEQFF. The CDR3 coding sequence is TGTGCCTGGAGTGCCTCTAGCGGGAACGAGCAGTTCTTC.

The J gene is TRBJ1-1, the V gene TRBV29-1; 7 nucleotides match TRBD1. Per the germline V gene, CDR1 is SQVTM and CDR2 is ANQGSEA. CDR3 length: 14 residues. The trim removed 6 bases at V and 4 bases at J, leaving 11 bases unmatched. CDR3 DNA sequence: TGCAGCGTAACAGGGGTCCTTACTCTCACTGAAGCTTTCTTT. Its translation is CSVTGVLTLTEAFF.

Note on this clone: Its ends do not fully match the called genes, so a read error is possible. CDR3: CSAIGSTSYEQYF. The CDR3 DNA follows: TGCTCAGCCATCGGGAGTACTTCCTACGAGCAGTACTTC. The J gene is TRBJ2-7, the V gene TRBV10-3; the D gene is possibly TRBD2 (6 bases). Per the germline V gene, CDR1 is ENHRY and CDR2 is SYGVKD. This CDR3 is built from 13 residues.

This clone was observed a handful of times. The gene calls are TRBV30 and TRBJ2-5, with unresolved D. The CDR3 is 13 amino acids. V gave up 4 bases and J gave up 5 bases, with 14 bases separating them. Germline values: CDR1 GTSNPN, CDR2 SVGIG (reference sequence). The CDR3 here is CAWTLSRRETQYF. The CDR3 coding sequence is TGTGCCTGGACACTGTCGCGCAGGGAGACCCAGTACTTC. The entire variable domain, with the rest obtained from reference TRBV30 and TRBJ2-5, is as follows: SQTIHQWPATLVQPVGSPLSLECTVEGTSNPNLYWYRQAAGRGLQLLFYSVGIGQISSEVPQNLSASRPQDRQFILSSKKLLLSDSGFYLCAWTLSRRETQYFGPGTRLLVL.

The rearrangement uses TRBV18 and TRBJ2-7; the D is unclear. Trimming took off 6 bases at V and 5 bases at J, with 11 bases between the two ends. Germline CDR1 and CDR2: KGHSH and LQKENI. The CDR3 has 12 residues. CDR3 bases: TGTGCCAGCTCGGCACGGACGGACGAGCAGTACTTC. Translated, it gives CASSARTDEQYF.